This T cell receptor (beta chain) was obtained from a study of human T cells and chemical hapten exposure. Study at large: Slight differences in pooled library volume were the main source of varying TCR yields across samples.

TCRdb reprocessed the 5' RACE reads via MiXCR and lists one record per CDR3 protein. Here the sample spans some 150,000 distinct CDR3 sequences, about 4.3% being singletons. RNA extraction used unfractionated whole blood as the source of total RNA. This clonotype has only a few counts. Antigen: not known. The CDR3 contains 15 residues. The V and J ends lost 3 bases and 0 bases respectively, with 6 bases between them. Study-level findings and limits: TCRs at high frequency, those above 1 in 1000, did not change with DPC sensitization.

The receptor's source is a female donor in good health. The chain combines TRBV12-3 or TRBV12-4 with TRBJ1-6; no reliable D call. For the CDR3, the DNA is TGTGCCAGCAGTTTCTCGAGCTCCTATAATTCACCCCTCCACTTT. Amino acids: CASSFSSSYNSPLHF.